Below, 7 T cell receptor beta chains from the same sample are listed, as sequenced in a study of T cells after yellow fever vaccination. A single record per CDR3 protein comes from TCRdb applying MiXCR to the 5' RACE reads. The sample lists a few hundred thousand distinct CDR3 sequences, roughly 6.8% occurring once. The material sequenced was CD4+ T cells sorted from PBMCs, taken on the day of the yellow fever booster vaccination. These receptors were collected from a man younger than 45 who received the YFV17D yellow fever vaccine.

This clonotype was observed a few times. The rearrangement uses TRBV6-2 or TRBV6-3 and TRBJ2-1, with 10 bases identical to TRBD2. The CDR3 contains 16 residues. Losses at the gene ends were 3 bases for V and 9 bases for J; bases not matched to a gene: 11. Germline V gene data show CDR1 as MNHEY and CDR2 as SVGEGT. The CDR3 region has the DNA TGTGCCAGCAGTTATGGTACGGCTAGCGGGAGTTTTGAGCAGTTCTTC. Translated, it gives CASSYGTASGSFEQFF.

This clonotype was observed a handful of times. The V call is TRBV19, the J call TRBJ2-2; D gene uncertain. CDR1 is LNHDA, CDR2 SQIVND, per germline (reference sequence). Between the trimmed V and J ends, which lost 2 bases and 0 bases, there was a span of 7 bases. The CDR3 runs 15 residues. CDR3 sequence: CASSIMSANTGELFF. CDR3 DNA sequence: TGTGCCAGTAGTATAATGTCAGCGAACACCGGGGAGCTGTTTTTT.

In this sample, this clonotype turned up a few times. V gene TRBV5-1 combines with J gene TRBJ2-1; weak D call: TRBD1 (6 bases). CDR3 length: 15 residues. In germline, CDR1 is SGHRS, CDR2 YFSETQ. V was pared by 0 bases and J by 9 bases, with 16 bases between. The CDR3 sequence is CASSLDRASSSEQFF. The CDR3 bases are TGCGCCAGCAGCTTGGACAGGGCAAGCTCCAGTGAGCAGTTCTTC.

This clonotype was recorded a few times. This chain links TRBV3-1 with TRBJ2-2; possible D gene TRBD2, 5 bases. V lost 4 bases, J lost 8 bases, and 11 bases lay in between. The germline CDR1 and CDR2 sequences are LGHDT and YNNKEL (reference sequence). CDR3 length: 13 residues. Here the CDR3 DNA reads TGTGCCAGCAGCCTTCCCCGGGATGGGGAGCTGTTTTTT. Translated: CASSLPRDGELFF.

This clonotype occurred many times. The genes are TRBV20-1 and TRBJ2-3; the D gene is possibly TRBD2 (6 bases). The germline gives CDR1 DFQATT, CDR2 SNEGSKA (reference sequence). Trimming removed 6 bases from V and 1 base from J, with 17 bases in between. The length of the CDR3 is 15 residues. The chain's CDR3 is CSAERVADGTDTQYF. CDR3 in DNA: TGCAGTGCGGAGAGGGTAGCGGACGGCACAGATACGCAGTATTTT.

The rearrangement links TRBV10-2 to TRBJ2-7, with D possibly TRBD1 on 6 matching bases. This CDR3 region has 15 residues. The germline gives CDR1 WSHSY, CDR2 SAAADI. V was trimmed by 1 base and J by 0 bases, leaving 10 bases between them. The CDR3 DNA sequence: TGCGCCAGCAGTGAGTTTGGACAGTACTCCTACGAGCAGTACTTC. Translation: CASSEFGQYSYEQYF.

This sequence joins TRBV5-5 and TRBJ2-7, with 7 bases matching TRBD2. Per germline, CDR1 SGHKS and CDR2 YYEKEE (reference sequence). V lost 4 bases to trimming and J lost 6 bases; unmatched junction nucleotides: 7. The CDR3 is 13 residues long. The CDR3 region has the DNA TGTGCCAGCAGCGCGGCGGGAGCCGGCGAGCAGTACTTC. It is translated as CASSAAGAGEQYF.